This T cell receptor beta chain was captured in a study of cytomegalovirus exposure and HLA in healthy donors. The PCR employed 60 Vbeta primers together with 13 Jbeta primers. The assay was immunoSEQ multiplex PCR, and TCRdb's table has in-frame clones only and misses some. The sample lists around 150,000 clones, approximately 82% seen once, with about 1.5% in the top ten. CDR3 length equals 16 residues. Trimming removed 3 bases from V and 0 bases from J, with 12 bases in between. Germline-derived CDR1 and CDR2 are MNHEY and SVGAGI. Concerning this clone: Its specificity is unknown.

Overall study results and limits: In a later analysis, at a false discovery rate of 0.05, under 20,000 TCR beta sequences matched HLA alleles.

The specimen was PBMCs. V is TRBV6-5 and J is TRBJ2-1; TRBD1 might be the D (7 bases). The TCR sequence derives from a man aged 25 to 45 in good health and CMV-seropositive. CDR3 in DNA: TGTGCCAGCAGTTATTGGCGGGACAGCTCCTACAATGAGCAGTTCTTC. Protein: CASSYWRDSSYNEQFF.